The 4 T cell receptor beta chains given below trace back to one sample, sequenced in a study of T-cell memory formation after mild COVID-19. TCRdb re-analysed the 5' RACE reads in MiXCR, keeping a single row per CDR3 protein. The sample has around 140,000 distinct CDR3 sequences; approximately 6% are singletons. Source material: PBMCs or a T cell subset sorted from them (not recorded which). Source of these receptors: an adult woman who had mild COVID-19 (a few samples of this study predate the infection). Cell type and time point are not known.

This clonotype was seen repeatedly, ten times or more. The V gene is TRBV7-2, the J gene TRBJ2-1; D not certain. Germline-derived CDR1 and CDR2 are SGHTA and FQGNSA. CDR3 length: 12 residues. Trimming took 1 base from V and 5 from J, leaving 3 bases between them. CDR3 region: CASSLVDNEQFF. CDR3 sequence (DNA): TGTGCCAGCAGCTTAGTGGACAATGAGCAGTTCTTC.

This clonotype was counted a few times. The rearrangement uses TRBV5-1 and TRBJ2-6; D unclear. V shed 1 base and J shed 2 bases, with 7 bases lying between them. CDR1 and CDR2 (germline): SGHRS, YFSETQ. This CDR3 contains 15 residues. DNA for the CDR3: TGCGCCAGCAGCTTGAGTCTGACTGGGGCCAACGTCCTGACTTTC. Its protein product is CASSLSLTGANVLTF. Complete variable domain (other parts from reference TRBV5-1 and TRBJ2-6): KAGVTQTPRYLIKTRGQQVTLSCSPISGHRSVSWYQQTPGQGLQFLFEYFSETQRNKGNFPGRFSGRQFSNSRSEMNVSTLELGDSALYLCASSLSLTGANVLTFGAGSRLTVL.

V and J are TRBV7-9 and TRBJ2-2, with D possibly matching TRBD2 (6 bases). Trimming took off 5 bases at V and 2 bases at J, with 21 bases between the two ends. Germline V gene data show CDR1 as SEHNR and CDR2 as FQNEAQ (reference sequence). CDR3 length: 18 amino acids. In DNA, the CDR3 is TGTGCCAGCAGCACCAGTTTAACCGGGACTCACAACACCGGGGAGCTGTTTTTT. Translating it yields CASSTSLTGTHNTGELFF.

This sequence joins TRBV18 and TRBJ2-5, with D perhaps being TRBD1 or TRBD2 (5 bases each). Germline CDR1 and CDR2: KGHSH and LQKENI. V was pared by 0 bases and J by 5 bases, with 16 bases between. This CDR3 comprises 16 residues. The CDR3 reads CASSPPGAGSAETQYF. CDR3 DNA: TGTGCCAGCTCACCACCCGGGGCCGGTTCGGCCGAGACCCAGTACTTC.